What follows is one T cell receptor beta chain and its context. The V and J ends lost 2 bases and 3 bases respectively, with 11 bases between them. The CDR3 loop spans 14 amino acids. Per the germline V gene, CDR1 is MNHEY and CDR2 is SVGAGI. TCRdb called the RT-PCR reads again in MiXCR, with one record for every CDR3 protein. The data show about 680,000 distinct CDR3 sequences, approximately 15% seen once. The sequenced sample was memory CD4+ T cells from blood. The V gene is TRBV6-5, the J gene TRBJ2-7, with a possible D match to TRBD1 (6 bases). The sequence was collected from a female donor in good health, serving as a healthy control. As DNA, the CDR3 is TGTGCCAGCAGTTACCGGACAGAAAGCTACGAGCAGTACTTC. It specifies CASSYRTESYEQYF.